This T cell receptor beta chain was found in a study of blood T cell repertoires in COVID-19. For this clone: The sample carries other DNA sequences with the same CDR3.

Libraries were prepared by immunoSEQ multiplex PCR; TCRdb keeps only in-frame clonotypes and omits some of them. The sample records some 530,000 clones, approximately 90% being singletons. This sequence was found in a woman aged 60-70 years who had recovered from COVID-19. Source material: PBMCs or T cells enriched from blood (not recorded which).

In nucleotides, the CDR3 is TGTGCCAGCAGTTTGACCGGAGATCAGCCCCAGCATTTT. Amino acids: CASSLTGDQPQHF. The chain combines TRBV2 with TRBJ1-5, with D uncertain. CDR3 size: 13 residues. The germline V gene encodes CDR1 SNHLY and CDR2 FYNNEI. V was clipped by 5 bases and J by 5 bases, with 10 bases between them.